Following are 2 T cell receptor beta chains from one sample sequenced in a study of T cell responses to AZD1222 COVID-19 vaccine. Libraries were prepared by immunoSEQ multiplex PCR; TCRdb keeps only in-frame clonotypes and omits some of them. The sample consists of tens of thousands of clones, 70% to 90% of them appearing once. The specimen comprised peripheral blood, sampled 28 days after the second AZD1222 dose. The receptors come from an adult who received the AZD1222 COVID-19 vaccine.

This chain joins TRBV7-9 and TRBJ1-1; D might be TRBD1 (5 bases). V lost 3 bases, J lost 1 base, and 6 bases lay in between. Germline V gives CDR1 SEHNR, CDR2 FQNEAQ (reference sequence). The CDR3 contains 13 residues. The chain's CDR3 is CASSFQGNTEAFF. DNA for the CDR3: TGTGCCAGCAGCTTTCAGGGGAACACTGAAGCTTTCTTT.

The V and J genes are TRBV3-1 (or the pseudogene TRBV3-2) and TRBJ2-7, with D perhaps TRBD1 (6 bases). Germline CDR1 reads LGHDT; CDR2 reads YNNKEL (reference sequence). The length of the CDR3 is 16 residues. V gave up 0 bases and J gave up 0 bases, with 12 bases separating them. The CDR3 DNA sequence: TGTGCCAGCAGCCAAGACTGGCAGGGGCACTCCTACGAGCAGTACTTC. It encodes CASSQDWQGHSYEQYF.